The 17 T cell receptor beta chains below were found in one sample sequenced in a study of cytotoxic CD8 clonotypes in ibrutinib-treated CLL. Generated by immunoSEQ multiplex PCR, the TCRdb table keeps only in-frame clones and is missing some. The data show a few hundred thousand clones, with around four fifths seen just once and over 5% held by the top ten. The specimen was PBMCs, collected before ibrutinib treatment. The receptors originated from a human donor with chronic lymphocytic leukemia.

This clone was detected once. The chain uses TRBV4-3 and TRBJ2-1; 9 nucleotides agree with TRBD2. This CDR3 has 19 residues. V shed 0 bases, J shed 0 bases, and the junction held 9 bases outside the gene matches. In germline, CDR1 is LGHNA, CDR2 YSLEER. The CDR3 region is CASSQDGIWTSDSYNEQFF. Written as DNA, the CDR3 is TGCGCCAGCAGCCAAGATGGGATTTGGACTAGCGACTCCTACAATGAGCAGTTCTTC.

J is TRBJ2-3 and V is TRBV6-1, with D possibly matching TRBD1 (6 bases). Trimming stripped 8 bases from V and 0 bases from J, with 9 bases between. This CDR3 comprises 13 residues. The V gene's germline CDR1 is MNHNS and CDR2 SASEGT. CDR3 sequence reads: CASEGDSTDTQYF. DNA for the CDR3: TGTGCCAGCGAGGGGGACAGCACAGATACGCAGTATTTT.

The J gene is TRBJ2-5, the V gene TRBV5-1; 9 bases align to TRBD1. V shed 4 bases and J 9 bases; nucleotides not matched to a gene: 7. CDR1 and CDR2 (germline): SGHRS, YFSETQ. The CDR3 spans 13 residues. CDR3 DNA: TGCGCCAGCAGCGGGGACAGGGAACGGTCCCAGTACTTC. Translation: CASSGDRERSQYF.

The rearrangement links TRBV5-5 to TRBJ2-3; 11 nucleotides line up with TRBD2. The trim removed 2 bases at V and 5 bases at J, leaving 7 bases unmatched. Germline V gene lookup returns CDR1 SGHKS and CDR2 YYEKEE (reference sequence). CDR3 length: 16 residues. The CDR3, as DNA: TGTGCCAGCAGCTTTTTAGCGGGAGGGATGGGAGATACGCAGTATTTT. Protein: CASSFLAGGMGDTQYF.

This chain connects TRBV5-6 to TRBJ2-7; D is unresolved. Germline CDR1 reads SGHDT; CDR2 reads YYEEEE. This CDR3 has 15 residues. The V and J ends lost 1 base and 4 bases respectively, with 15 bases between them. The CDR3 DNA follows: TGTGCCAGCAGCTTGTGGGTTCTACTTGGTTACGAGCAGTACTTC. It encodes CASSLWVLLGYEQYF.

The V and J genes are TRBV5-1 and TRBJ2-5, with 7 positions matching TRBD1. J gave up 5 bases and V 5 bases, and 6 bases lay outside the gene matches. CDR1 is SGHRS and CDR2 is YFSETQ in the germline V gene. CDR3 size: 13 residues. The CDR3 reads CASRQTGQETQYF. Here the CDR3 DNA reads TGCGCCAGCAGGCAGACGGGACAGGAGACCCAGTACTTC.

V gene TRBV18 combines with J gene TRBJ1-4; D gene uncertain. The V end was cut by 5 bases, the J end by 4 bases, with 8 bases between. This CDR3 comprises 13 residues. From germline, CDR1 is KGHSH and CDR2 LQKENI. In nucleotides, the CDR3 is TGTGCCAGCTCAACGAGACTTAATGAAAAACTGTTTTTT. Its translation is CASSTRLNEKLFF.

Regarding this clone: The same CDR3 also results from other DNA sequences found in this sample. The genes are TRBV9 and TRBJ1-2; D is uncertain. V gave up 0 bases and J gave up 3 bases, with 6 bases separating them. The CDR3 has 13 amino acids. Germline CDR1 and CDR2: SGDLS and YYNGEE. This CDR3 is CASSVGGDYGYTF. DNA of the CDR3: TGTGCCAGCAGCGTAGGAGGCGACTATGGCTACACCTTC.

The chain couples TRBV7-3 to TRBJ2-1; 12 bases are shared with TRBD1. V gave up 5 bases and J gave up 8 bases; unmatched junction bases: 13. The CDR3 extends over 17 amino acids. CDR1 and CDR2 (germline): SGHTA, FQGTGA. CDR3 amino acids: CASSLDTPGQGADEQFF. The CDR3 coding sequence is TGTGCCAGCAGCCTCGACACTCCGGGACAGGGGGCTGATGAGCAGTTCTTC.

CDR3 DNA sequence: TGCGCCAGCAGCCGCGTTGGTTCAGGGGCGGCTGAAGCTTTCTTT. Its protein is CASSRVGSGAAEAFF. The chain is built from TRBV5-1 and TRBJ1-1, with TRBD1 as a possible D gene (6 bases). Germline V gives CDR1 SGHRS, CDR2 YFSETQ. The CDR3 loop spans 15 amino acids. V was cut by 4 bases and J by 6 bases, with 19 bases left in between.

The rearrangement links TRBV30 to TRBJ2-1, with TRBD2 matching 9 bases. The V gene end was trimmed by 2 bases and the J gene end by 7 bases; junction bases not matched to a gene: 9. CDR1 is GTSNPN and CDR2 is SVGIG in the germline V gene (reference sequence). The CDR3 is 15 residues long. CDR3 region: CAWSLGLAGLNEQFF. The CDR3 DNA reads as TGTGCCTGGAGTCTGGGTCTAGCGGGACTGAATGAGCAGTTCTTC.

Worth noting for this clone: Additional DNA sequences in this sample encode the identical CDR3. The rearrangement links TRBV5-4 to TRBJ2-7; D call uncertain. Germline V gives CDR1 SGHNT, CDR2 YYREEE (reference sequence). Trimming shortened V by 0 bases and J by 3 bases, and 10 bases separated the two germline ends. This CDR3 comprises 14 residues. The CDR3 region has the DNA TGTGCCAGCAGCTTGGGGGATTCCAGCTACGAGCAGTACTTC. Translated: CASSLGDSSYEQYF. Using reference TRBV5-4 and TRBJ2-7 for the parts outside the CDR3, the full variable domain is ETGVTQSPTHLIKTRGQQVTLRCSSQSGHNTVSWYQQALGQGPQFIFQYYREEENGRGNFPPRFSGLQFPNYSSELNVNALELDDSALYLCASSLGDSSYEQYFGPGTRLTVT.

The gene calls are TRBV10-2 and TRBJ2-1; 7 nucleotides align to TRBD2. Germline loops: CDR1 WSHSY, CDR2 SAAADI. This CDR3 has 14 residues. J lost 5 bases, V lost 5 bases, and 6 bases had no gene match. The chain's CDR3 is CASSYPGTNNEQFF. CDR3 nucleotide sequence: TGCGCCAGCAGTTACCCCGGGACTAACAATGAGCAGTTCTTC.

V and J are TRBV2 and TRBJ1-1; D is ambiguous. Trimming took 3 bases from V and 0 from J, leaving 5 bases between them. Germline V CDR1 and CDR2: SNHLY, FYNNEI. The CDR3 runs 13 residues. CDR3 loop: CASSDGLNTEAFF. The CDR3 DNA reads as TGTGCCAGCAGTGACGGGTTGAACACTGAAGCTTTCTTT.

This chain links TRBV30 with TRBJ1-6; maybe TRBD1 (5 bases). This CDR3 is built from 13 residues. In germline, CDR1 is GTSNPN, CDR2 SVGIG (reference sequence). The V gene lost 2 bases and the J gene lost 6 bases, with 8 bases spanning the gap. CDR3 coding DNA: TGTGCCTGGAGTTCCGACAGTAATTCACCCCTCCACTTT. Translating gives CAWSSDSNSPLHF.

V usage is TRBV6-5 and J usage is TRBJ1-2, with 7 bases lining up with TRBD1. CDR3 length: 14 amino acids. From germline, CDR1 is MNHEY and CDR2 SVGAGI. J gave up 6 bases and V 6 bases, and 10 bases lay outside the gene matches. The CDR3 here is CASSPGTVFDGYTF. The CDR3 region has the DNA TGTGCCAGCAGCCCGGGGACAGTCTTCGATGGCTACACCTTC.

V gene TRBV18 combines with J gene TRBJ1-2; perhaps TRBD1 as D (5 bases). V lost 0 bases, J lost 8 bases, and 16 bases lay in between. The V gene's germline CDR1 is KGHSH and CDR2 LQKENI. This CDR3 comprises 15 residues. The CDR3 spells CASSPPISRGEGYTF. In nucleotides, the CDR3 is TGTGCCAGCTCACCACCGATATCGAGAGGGGAGGGCTACACCTTC. The variable domain in full, with the rest retrieved from reference TRBV18 and TRBJ1-2, is NAGVMQNPRHLVRRRGQEARLRCSPMKGHSHVYWYRQLPEEGLKFMVYLQKENIIDESGMPKERFSAEFPKEGPSILRIQQVVRGDSAAYFCASSPPISRGEGYTFGSGTRLTVV.